These T cell receptor beta chains were read from a single sample in a study of OX40 agonist ivuxolimab in advanced cancers. Sequencing was performed with immunoSEQ multiplex PCR; in TCRdb, only in-frame clones are kept and a portion is missing. The sample has about 110,000 clones, more than 85% seen once. The sequencing here drew on CD4+ or CD8+ T cells sorted from blood, taken in a trial of the OX40 agonist ivuxolimab. These receptors all come from an adult with an advanced solid tumor such as melanoma, head and neck, liver or kidney cancer. The CDR3 runs from the conserved cysteine through the conserved F or W. Fields, in order: V gene, CDR3 length, D gene, J gene, clone size, CDR3 DNA, CDR3 protein. A D gene is named only where the DNA matches it firmly. Clone size is given for some rows only: seen once, a few or many times, or a class if the clone is expanded.

>TRBV10-3|14|TRBD1|TRBJ1-5|NA
TGTGCCATCAGCCTACAGGGGTCAAATCAGCCCCAGCATTTT
CAISLQGSNQPQHF
>TRBV6-5|13|NA|TRBJ1-6|NA
TGTGCCAGCAGTAAAACAGAGGATTCACCCCTCCACTTT
CASSKTEDSPLHF
>TRBV5-1|18|TRBD2|TRBJ2-1|NA
TGCGCCAGCAGCACGGGACTAGCGGGCAATTTGGGCTACAATGAGCAGTTCTTC
CASSTGLAGNLGYNEQFF
>TRBV7-9|15|NA|TRBJ1-1|NA
TGTGCCAGCAGCGATGGACAGTTCATGAACACTGAAGCTTTCTTT
CASSDGQFMNTEAFF
>TRBV6-6|14|TRBD1|TRBJ1-1|NA
TGTGCCAGCAGTTACCAACAGGGGTTTGCTGAAGCTTTCTTT
CASSYQQGFAEAFF
>TRBV28|15|TRBD2|TRBJ2-3|NA
TGTGCCAGCAGTTCCGGGCTAGCGGGGGGGGATACGCAGTATTTT
CASSSGLAGGDTQYF
>TRBV5-1|14|TRBD2|TRBJ2-3|NA
TGCGCCAGCAGCCCCGGGGGGGCGTTTTATACGCAGTATTTT
CASSPGGAFYTQYF
>TRBV2|15|TRBD1|TRBJ1-4|once
TGTGCCACGCAACGGGACAGGGGGAAGGGTGAAAAACTGTTTTTT
CATQRDRGKGEKLFF
>TRBV2|10|NA|TRBJ2-7|NA
TGTGCCAGCGGTACCTACGAGCAGTACTTC
CASGTYEQYF
>TRBV5-1|12|NA|TRBJ2-2|NA
TGCGCCAGCAGCCCCAATTTCGGGGAGCTGTTTTTT
CASSPNFGELFF
>TRBV25-1|16|TRBD2|TRBJ2-7|NA
TGTGCCAGCAGTGAAATAAGCGGGAGTCCCCAAAACGAGCAGTACTTC
CASSEISGSPQNEQYF
>TRBV2|14|NA|TRBJ1-1|NA
TGTGCCAGCAGTGAGCGGCATCTGAGGACTGAAGCTTTCTTT
CASSERHLRTEAFF
>TRBV5-4|14|TRBD1|TRBJ2-7|once
TGTGCCAGCAGCTTGGAACAGGGGACCTACGAGCAGTACTTC
CASSLEQGTYEQYF
>TRBV9|13|NA|TRBJ1-1|NA
TGTGCCAGCAGCGTGGGGGGGAGTACTGAAGCTTTCTTT
CASSVGGSTEAFF
>TRBV5-1|16|NA|TRBJ2-2|NA
TGCGCCAGCAGCTTTTCCCGGGACACCAACACCGGGGAGCTGTTTTTT
CASSFSRDTNTGELFF
>TRBV6-6|14|NA|TRBJ1-1|few
TGTGCCAGCACCCCTCTTAAGGGTGTCGCTGAAGCTTTCTTT
CASTPLKGVAEAFF
>TRBV29-1|10|NA|TRBJ2-3|NA
TGCAGCGTTACGGAGGATACGCAGTATTTT
CSVTEDTQYF
>TRBV18|15|NA|TRBJ2-7|NA
TGTGCCAGCTCAAGGACATTAGGCCGAGCTCCCGAGCAGTACTTC
CASSRTLGRAPEQYF
>TRBV6-1|15|NA|TRBJ1-2|NA
TGTGCCAGCAGTAGATCCGGGCTTCGGGGCTATGGCTACACCTTC
CASSRSGLRGYGYTF
>TRBV9|16|TRBD1|TRBJ2-7|NA
TGTGCCAGCAGCGTACGTGGGGGGACAGGGGGCAACGAGCAGTACTTC
CASSVRGGTGGNEQYF
>TRBV15|13|NA|TRBJ2-2|NA
TGTGCCACCAGCAGCCTCGTACCCGGGGAGCTGTTTTTT
CATSSLVPGELFF
>TRBV29-1|13|NA|TRBJ1-5|NA
TGCAGCGTTGGGGAGGGAGGAGAGCAGCCCCAGCATTTT
CSVGEGGEQPQHF
>TRBV7-9|14|NA|TRBJ1-3|NA
TGTGCCAGCAGCCCGGACGGCTCTGGAAACACCATATATTTT
CASSPDGSGNTIYF
>TRBV18|15|TRBD2|TRBJ2-1|NA
TGTGCCAGCTCCTCCGGGACTAGCGGGAGAAATGAGCAGTTCTTC
CASSSGTSGRNEQFF
>TRBV13|15|NA|TRBJ2-6|once
TGTGCCAGCAGCTTCAGGTCATCTGGGGCCAACGTCCTGACTTTC
CASSFRSSGANVLTF
>TRBV11-2|16|TRBD1|TRBJ2-3|once
TGTGCCAGCAGCTTAGACGGGACAGGGAGGGCAGATACGCAGTATTTT
CASSLDGTGRADTQYF
>TRBV30|15|TRBD2|TRBJ2-7|NA
TGTGCCTGGAGGAGCACTAGCGGGGCTTTTTACGAGCAGTACTTC
CAWRSTSGAFYEQYF
>TRBV2|12|TRBD2|TRBJ2-1|once
TGTGCCAGCAGCGGAACTAGCGTGTGGCAGTTCTTC
CASSGTSVWQFF
>TRBV15|13|NA|TRBJ2-3|NA
TGTGCCACCAGCAGACAAAGCACAGATACGCAGTATTTT
CATSRQSTDTQYF
>TRBV5-4|16|TRBD2|TRBJ2-5|NA
TGTGCCAGCAGTCTCCTGACTAGCGGGGTGGTGGGGACCCAGTACTTC
CASSLLTSGVVGTQYF
>TRBV18|15|NA|TRBJ1-4|once
TGTGCCAGCTCACCAGGCCAGACAAAGGATGAAAAACTGTTTTTT
CASSPGQTKDEKLFF
>TRBV5-1|15|TRBD1|TRBJ1-6|NA
TGCGCCAGCAGCGCCTGGACAGGGGTTAATTCACCCCTCCACTTT
CASSAWTGVNSPLHF
>TRBV6-5|14|TRBD1|TRBJ1-1|NA
TGTGCCAGCAGTTCTTCCCGGGACAGGGACGAAGCTTTCTTT
CASSSSRDRDEAFF
>TRBV23-1|15|NA|TRBJ2-5|once
TGCGCCAGCTCGATAAATAAGCGGAGACAAGAGACCCAGTACTTC
CASSINKRRQETQYF
>TRBV2|14|NA|TRBJ2-7|NA
TGTGCCAGCAGCGTCAGGGTTGATTCCTACGAGCAGTACTTC
CASSVRVDSYEQYF
>TRBV5-1|19|NA|TRBJ2-1|NA
TGCGCCAGCAGCGGGGACAGGTGGACTAGCGTTAGCTCCTACAATGAGCAGTTCTTC
CASSGDRWTSVSSYNEQFF
>TRBV6-1|15|TRBD2|TRBJ2-5|NA
TGTGCCAGCAGGCCCAGCGGGGGGCCCCAAGAGACCCAGTACTTC
CASRPSGGPQETQYF
>TRBV5-1|13|NA|TRBJ2-2|once
TGCGCCAGCAGCTTGGGAACCACCGGGGAGCTGTTTTTT
CASSLGTTGELFF
>TRBV6-6|14|TRBD2|TRBJ2-7|NA
TGTGCCATCAGTGTAGCGGGAGGGTCCTACGAGCAGTACTTC
CAISVAGGSYEQYF
>TRBV9|16|NA|TRBJ2-3|NA
TGTGCCAGCAGCGTTGATATCAGCGCCTCCACAGATACGCAGTATTTT
CASSVDISASTDTQYF
>TRBV5-1|15|NA|TRBJ1-6|NA
TGCGCCAGCAGCCACGATGTATTGGCCAATTCACCCCTCCACTTT
CASSHDVLANSPLHF
>TRBV18|14|NA|TRBJ2-3|NA
TGTGCCAGCTCACCTCCGGGGGCGGCAGATACGCAGTATTTT
CASSPPGAADTQYF
>TRBV6-6|16|TRBD2|TRBJ2-5|NA
TGTGCCAGCAGTTACTTGGGCGGGAGGGCCAGAGAGACCCAGTACTTC
CASSYLGGRARETQYF
>TRBV30|13|NA|TRBJ2-3|NA
TGTGCCTGGTTGCAGCGAGTTGGTGATACGCAGTATTTT
CAWLQRVGDTQYF
>TRBV10-1|13|NA|TRBJ2-1|NA
TGCGCCAGCAAGGGTGGAAATTACAATGAGCAGTTCTTC
CASKGGNYNEQFF
>TRBV18|15|TRBD1|TRBJ1-1|NA
TGTGCCAGCTCACTACTAACAGGGGTAAACACTGAAGCTTTCTTT
CASSLLTGVNTEAFF
>TRBV5-1|12|NA|TRBJ2-3|NA
TGCGCCAGCAGGTTAGGCACAGATACGCAGTATTTT
CASRLGTDTQYF